These 20 T cell receptor beta chains came from one sample sequenced in a study of radiotherapy plus CTLA-4 blockade in lung cancer. Method: immunoSEQ multiplex PCR; TCRdb's copy keeps in-frame clones and lacks some. The sample yields around 100,000 clones, more than 75% seen once. The sample was peripheral blood, taken from a patient treated with radiotherapy plus ipilimumab. Every receptor here comes from a human donor with non-small cell lung cancer that progressed on radiotherapy plus ipilimumab. Some clones in this sample may be carry-over from other donors' samples.

The chain combines TRBV6-1 with TRBJ2-5; D might be TRBD1 or TRBD2, each matching 5 bases. The germline CDR1 and CDR2 sequences are MNHNS and SASEGT. Trimming removed 0 bases from V and 1 base from J, with 18 bases in between. The CDR3 contains 18 residues. The CDR3, as DNA: TGTGCCAGCAGTGAAGCTCTCTTCGGTGGGGGTACCCAAGAGACCCAGTACTTC. It codes for CASSEALFGGGTQETQYF.

The chain employs TRBV5-1 and TRBJ1-5; D is possibly TRBD1 (5 bases). Trimming took off 1 base at V and 2 bases at J, with 7 bases between the two ends. The CDR3 loop spans 14 amino acids. CDR1 is SGHRS and CDR2 is YFSETQ in the germline V gene. This CDR3 reads CASSLLGGNQPQHF. In DNA, the CDR3 is TGCGCCAGCAGCTTGCTAGGGGGCAATCAGCCCCAGCATTTT.

This chain uses TRBV10-3 with TRBJ1-3; D unresolved. The CDR3 is 15 residues long. Trimming cost V 4 bases and J 2 bases, with 12 bases left between them. CDR1 and CDR2 from the germline V gene are ENHRY and SYGVKD. In DNA form, the CDR3 reads TGTGCCATCAGTGTTCGGGGTTCTGCTGGAAACACCATATATTTT. This translates into CAISVRGSAGNTIYF.

In this sample, this clone turned up a few times. The rearrangement joins TRBV9 to TRBJ2-7; 7 bases are shared with TRBD1. CDR1 is SGDLS and CDR2 is YYNGEE in the germline V gene. The CDR3 consists of 16 residues. V shed 0 bases and J 5 bases; nucleotides not matched to a gene: 11. The CDR3 loop reads CASSVVSGRGLHEQYF. The CDR3 bases are TGTGCCAGCAGCGTAGTTTCCGGCAGGGGGTTACACGAGCAGTACTTC.

The chain has TRBV5-1 and TRBJ1-4, with D perhaps TRBD1 (5 bases). Deletions cut 6 bases from V and 2 bases from J, with 14 bases between. CDR3 length equals 15 residues. Looked up from germline, CDR1 is SGHRS and CDR2 is YFSETQ. The CDR3 loop reads CASKTEAITNEKLFF. In nucleotides, the CDR3 is TGCGCCAGCAAGACAGAGGCTATCACTAATGAAAAACTGTTTTTT.

This chain joins TRBV6-5 and TRBJ2-7; no clear D gene. The CDR3 is made up of 16 amino acids. CDR1 MNHEY and CDR2 SVGAGI come from the germline V gene. V was shortened by 2 bases and J by 2 bases, with 16 bases between the two germline ends. CDR3 sequence: CASSYDTDQVTYEQYF. DNA of the CDR3: TGTGCCAGCAGTTACGACACCGACCAGGTAACCTACGAGCAGTACTTC.

The chain joins TRBV29-1 to TRBJ2-3; possibly TRBD1 for D (6 bases). Germline assignment: CDR1 SQVTM and CDR2 ANQGSEA. The V end lost 4 bases, the J end lost 2 bases, and 13 bases lay between the germline ends. The length of the CDR3 is 14 residues. CDR3 in DNA: TGCAGCGTTGTGATACAGGGAACCACAGATACGCAGTATTTT. It encodes CSVVIQGTTDTQYF.

This rearrangement joins TRBV7-9 to TRBJ1-5; D may be TRBD1 (5 bases). Germline CDR1 reads SEHNR; CDR2 reads FQNEAQ (reference sequence). Trimming removed 6 bases at V and 5 bases at J, with 11 bases between. This CDR3 has 13 residues. For the CDR3, the DNA is TGTGCCAGCAGTGCAGGGTTTCATCAGCCCCAGCATTTT. This encodes CASSAGFHQPQHF. Supplemented by reference TRBV7-9 and TRBJ1-5, the full variable domain reads DTGVSQNPRHKITKRGQNVTFRCDPISEHNRLYWYRQTLGQGPEFLTYFQNEAQLEKSRLLSDRFSAERPKGSFSTLEIQRTEQGDSAMYLCASSAGFHQPQHFGDGTRLSIL.

This clone was seen just once. The rearrangement links TRBV28 to TRBJ2-5, with D unclear. The CDR3 is 15 amino acids. Germline lookup yields CDR1 MDHEN and CDR2 SYDVKM. Trimming pared 6 bases from V and 4 bases from J, leaving 18 bases between. CDR3 loop: CASSPDTPPRETQYF. The CDR3 DNA is TGTGCCAGCAGCCCCGACACTCCTCCCAGAGAGACCCAGTACTTC.

J is TRBJ1-4 and V is TRBV5-1; 7 bases line up with TRBD1. V lost 5 bases to trimming and J lost 7 bases; unmatched junction nucleotides: 14. CDR1 and CDR2 (germline): SGHRS, YFSETQ. The CDR3 spans 16 residues. CDR3 residues: CASRPGTDSRPEKLFF. CDR3 nucleotides: TGCGCCAGCAGACCCGGGACAGATTCCCGTCCTGAAAAACTGTTTTTT. Combining the CDR3 with reference TRBV5-1 and TRBJ1-4 gives the whole variable domain KAGVTQTPRYLIKTRGQQVTLSCSPISGHRSVSWYQQTPGQGLQFLFEYFSETQRNKGNFPGRFSGRQFSNSRSEMNVSTLELGDSALYLCASRPGTDSRPEKLFFGSGTQLSVL.

This clone was counted only a few times. The chain has TRBV18 and TRBJ1-4; D remains unclear. The CDR3 length is 15 residues. The V gene's germline CDR1 is KGHSH and CDR2 LQKENI. The V and J ends lost 1 base and 6 bases respectively, with 12 bases between them. The CDR3 loop is CASSPLGKSDEKLFF. The CDR3 DNA reads as TGTGCCAGCTCACCACTTGGTAAATCGGATGAAAAACTGTTTTTT.

CDR3 nucleotides: TGTGCCAGCAGCTTAGAGGTTGGGGACAGTGAGCGTCTACTCCTCTATGGCTACACCTTC. Protein product: CASSLEVGDSERLLLYGYTF. V is TRBV7-6 and J is TRBJ1-2; TRBD1 matches 7 bases. This CDR3 is built from 20 residues. V lost 1 base to trimming and J lost 4 bases; unmatched junction nucleotides: 21. From germline, CDR1 is SGHVS and CDR2 FNYEAQ.

As regards this clone: Other DNA variants within this sample encode the same CDR3. The genes are TRBV4-3 and TRBJ1-5, with D unclear. CDR3 size: 13 residues. Trimming cost V 0 bases and J 7 bases, with 7 bases left between them. CDR1 and CDR2 (germline): LGHNA, YSLEER. The DNA of the CDR3 is TGCGCCAGCAGCCAAGAGCTGGGGCAGCCCCAGCATTTT. Protein: CASSQELGQPQHF.

The genes are TRBV7-2 and TRBJ1-2; a weak D match, TRBD1 (6 bases). Trimming pared 10 bases from V and 4 bases from J, leaving 16 bases between. Germline V lookup: CDR1 SGHTA, CDR2 FQGNSA. The CDR3 length is 13 residues. The CDR3 loop is CATRQQGIYGYTF. The CDR3 nucleotides read TGTGCCACCCGGCAACAGGGCATCTATGGCTACACCTTC. Based on the CDR3 plus reference TRBV7-2 and TRBJ1-2, the full variable domain is GAGVSQSPSNKVTEKGKDVELRCDPISGHTALYWYRQSLGQGLEFLIYFQGNSAPDKSGLPSDRFSAERTGGSVSTLTIQRTQQEDSAVYLCATRQQGIYGYTFGSGTRLTVV.

The V gene is TRBV27, the J gene TRBJ1-2, with 8 bases aligning to TRBD1. V was pared by 5 bases and J by 8 bases, with 7 bases of the junction left unmatched. CDR3 size: 13 residues. The V gene's germline CDR1 is MNHEY and CDR2 SMNVEV (reference sequence). The CDR3 here is CASSMRDRRGYTF. As DNA, the CDR3 is TGTGCCAGCAGTATGCGGGACAGGAGAGGCTACACCTTC.

Notes on this clone: A read error may account for a junction end that differs from germline. The J gene is TRBJ1-1, the V gene TRBV7-7, with unresolved D. Looked up from germline, CDR1 is SSHAT and CDR2 is FNYEAQ (reference sequence). The length of the CDR3 is 13 residues. CDR3 loop: CASSIDTNTEAFF. As DNA, the CDR3 is TGTGCTAGCAGTATCGATACGAACACTGAAGCTTTCTTT.

The J gene is TRBJ1-4, the V gene TRBV5-1, with a possible D match to TRBD1 (6 bases). The CDR3 has 14 amino acids. Germline V gives CDR1 SGHRS, CDR2 YFSETQ. V dropped 2 bases and J dropped 5 bases, with 10 bases sitting between them. The CDR3 region is CASSFQGRNEKLFF. CDR3 coding DNA: TGCGCCAGCAGCTTCCAGGGGCGGAATGAAAAACTGTTTTTT.

The V call is TRBV18, the J call TRBJ2-3, with a possible D match to TRBD2 (5 bases). V lost 2 bases, J lost 4 bases, and 13 bases lay in between. Per the germline V gene, CDR1 is KGHSH and CDR2 is LQKENI. The CDR3 contains 15 residues. The CDR3 DNA is TGTGCCAGCTCACCAGGGATCGGGATGGCAGATACGCAGTATTTT. This sequence encodes CASSPGIGMADTQYF.

The chain joins TRBV4-3 to TRBJ2-2, with D uncertain. Germline CDR1 is LGHNA and CDR2 is YSLEER. V lost 4 bases and J lost 3, with 12 bases in between. This CDR3 spans 15 amino acids. The CDR3 protein is CASSLRFQYTGELFF. The CDR3 DNA reads as TGCGCCAGCAGCCTTAGATTTCAATACACCGGGGAGCTGTTTTTT.

J is TRBJ1-5 and V is TRBV18; the D is unclear. In germline, CDR1 is KGHSH, CDR2 LQKENI. There are 17 residues in the CDR3. V was shortened by 1 base and J by 1 base, with 14 bases between the two germline ends. CDR3 loop: CASSPLLLGESNQPQHF. The DNA of the CDR3 is TGTGCCAGCTCACCACTTCTATTAGGTGAGAGCAATCAGCCCCAGCATTTT. Drawing the rest from reference TRBV18 and TRBJ1-5, the complete variable domain is NAGVMQNPRHLVRRRGQEARLRCSPMKGHSHVYWYRQLPEEGLKFMVYLQKENIIDESGMPKERFSAEFPKEGPSILRIQQVVRGDSAAYFCASSPLLLGESNQPQHFGDGTRLSIL.